The 30 T cell receptor beta chains in this list originate from one sample, sequenced in a study of post-analysis software for immune sequencing data. General study results and limits: There were five TRBV segments more frequent in patients than controls, and TRBV5-6, TRBV5-1 and TRBV20-1 were among them.

Unique molecular identifiers were built into the TCR beta cDNA libraries. Using its own MiXCR run on the PCR reads, TCRdb lists one record per CDR3 protein. The sample carries more than 450,000 distinct CDR3 sequences, 40% to 50% recorded once. Their cognate antigens are unknown. Sequenced sample: blood. These receptor sequences come from a girl aged 5-17 years with multiple sclerosis.

This clonotype was observed a handful of times. The CDR3 nucleotides read TGTGCCAGCACCGTGGACAGGGACTATGGCTACACCTTC. Translating gives CASTVDRDYGYTF. The genes are TRBV9 and TRBJ1-2, with TRBD1 matching over 8 bases. CDR3 length: 13 amino acids. The V gene end was trimmed by 6 bases and the J gene end by 3 bases; junction bases not matched to a gene: 4. Germline loops: CDR1 SGDLS, CDR2 YYNGEE.

This clonotype has at least ten counts. The rearrangement joins TRBV20-1 to TRBJ2-1, with TRBD2 matching 8 bases. Germline CDR1 and CDR2: DFQATT and SNEGSKA (reference sequence). Trimming removed 0 bases from V and 12 bases from J; junction bases left unmatched: 13. The CDR3 covers 15 residues. The CDR3 DNA reads as TGCAGTGCTAGAGATAGCCGGGAGGGTAATGACGCGCAGTTCTTC. Amino acid sequence: CSARDSREGNDAQFF.

This chain links TRBV3-1 with TRBJ2-1; 12 bases are a match to TRBD2. The CDR3 covers 15 residues. Trimming cost V 5 bases and J 6 bases; bases outside gene matches: 5. CDR1 and CDR2 from the germline V gene are LGHDT and YNNKEL (reference sequence). The CDR3 DNA follows: TGTGCCAGCAGCTTCCTAGCGGGAGGGGTCAATGAGCAGTTCTTC. Protein: CASSFLAGGVNEQFF.

The V call is TRBV3-1, the J call TRBJ1-2; no clear D gene. Germline-derived CDR1 and CDR2 are LGHDT and YNNKEL (reference sequence). The ends were cut back, 1 base at V and 8 bases at J, with 14 bases in the middle. This CDR3 has 14 residues. The CDR3 bases are TGTGCCAGCAGCCAAGGGGCGGTATGGGAGGGCTACACCTTC. Protein: CASSQGAVWEGYTF.

This chain links TRBV7-2 with TRBJ2-3, with D perhaps TRBD1 or TRBD2 (6 bases each). The CDR3 has 15 residues. Trimming stripped 2 bases from V and 4 bases from J, with 13 bases between. CDR1 SGHTA and CDR2 FQGNSA come from the germline V gene. The CDR3 protein is CASSLSRGAADTQYF. The CDR3 region has the DNA TGTGCCAGCAGCTTATCGAGGGGGGCCGCAGATACGCAGTATTTT.

This clonotype has only one observation. J is TRBJ1-1 and V is TRBV10-1; the match to TRBD1 covers 9 bases. After removal of 4 bases from V and 4 bases from J, the junction contained 13 bases not matched to a gene. The V gene's germline CDR1 is WNHNN and CDR2 SYGVQD (reference sequence). The CDR3 length is 17 residues. The CDR3 here is CASSVGPQTGGSTEAFF. As DNA, the CDR3 is TGCGCCAGCAGTGTCGGTCCCCAGACAGGGGGTTCCACTGAAGCTTTCTTT.

The chain joins TRBV7-2 to TRBJ1-3, with unresolved D. Germline-derived CDR1 and CDR2 are SGHTA and FQGNSA. The CDR3 length is 13 residues. With 2 bases removed from V and 7 bases from J, the gap between germline ends came to 9 bases. The CDR3 region has the DNA TGTGCCAGCAGCTTACCGGGGTCGAACACCATATATTTT. Translation: CASSLPGSNTIYF.

This clonotype occurred a few times. This sequence joins TRBV5-6 and TRBJ2-7, with no clear D. TRBJ2-5 explains the end of the DNA better; the J call may be wrong. The CDR3 sequence is 13 residues long. CDR1 and CDR2 (germline): SGHDT, YYEEEE. For the CDR3, the DNA is TGTGCCAGCAGCCTAGGACCGTTAGAGACCCAGTACTTC. It translates to CASSLGPLETQYF.

This clonotype was seen a handful of times. This chain links TRBV4-2 with TRBJ2-1; D may be TRBD2 (5 bases). Between the trimmed V and J ends, which lost 0 bases and 4 bases, there was a span of 16 bases. This CDR3 is built from 17 residues. CDR1 is LGHNA and CDR2 is YNFKEQ in the germline V gene. CDR3 sequence: CASSQDLRGRAYNEQFF. The CDR3 DNA follows: TGTGCCAGCAGCCAAGATTTACGGGGAAGAGCTTACAATGAGCAGTTCTTC.

The rearrangement uses TRBV5-1 and TRBJ2-5; D uncertain. Trimming took off 3 bases at V and 4 bases at J, with 13 bases between the two ends. Germline CDR1 reads SGHRS; CDR2 reads YFSETQ. The CDR3 loop spans 14 amino acids. CDR3 loop: CASSSAPGPETQYF. In nucleotides, the CDR3 is TGCGCCAGCAGCTCTGCCCCCGGTCCAGAGACCCAGTACTTC. Full variable domain (rest looked up from reference TRBV5-1 and TRBJ2-5): KAGVTQTPRYLIKTRGQQVTLSCSPISGHRSVSWYQQTPGQGLQFLFEYFSETQRNKGNFPGRFSGRQFSNSRSEMNVSTLELGDSALYLCASSSAPGPETQYFGPGTRLLVL.

The V call is TRBV5-6, the J call TRBJ1-2; D not certain. V lost 3 bases and J lost 7, with 13 bases in between. Germline lookup yields CDR1 SGHDT and CDR2 YYEEEE. The CDR3 is made up of 13 amino acids. The CDR3 is CASSSEVYGGYTF. In DNA form, the CDR3 reads TGTGCCAGCAGCTCCGAAGTGTACGGTGGCTACACCTTC. Complete variable domain (other parts from reference TRBV5-6 and TRBJ1-2): DAGVTQSPTHLIKTRGQQVTLRCSPKSGHDTVSWYQQALGQGPQFIFQYYEEEERQRGNFPDRFSGHQFPNYSSELNVNALLLGDSALYLCASSSEVYGGYTFGSGTRLTVV.

CDR3 in DNA: TGCGCCAGCTACCTTCTACAGGGGGCGGTCGTCTATGGCTACACCTTC. It translates to CASYLLQGAVVYGYTF. The chain combines TRBV5-1 with TRBJ1-2; 9 bases align to TRBD1. The CDR3 extends over 16 amino acids. V gave up 7 bases and J gave up 4 bases; unmatched junction bases: 14. CDR1 and CDR2 (germline): SGHRS, YFSETQ. Complete variable domain (other parts from reference TRBV5-1 and TRBJ1-2): KAGVTQTPRYLIKTRGQQVTLSCSPISGHRSVSWYQQTPGQGLQFLFEYFSETQRNKGNFPGRFSGRQFSNSRSEMNVSTLELGDSALYLCASYLLQGAVVYGYTFGSGTRLTVV.

This sequence joins TRBV12-3 or TRBV12-4 and TRBJ2-1; D possibly corresponds to TRBD2 (5 bases). CDR3 size: 16 residues. The V end was cut by 5 bases, the J end by 5 bases, with 19 bases between. CDR3 nucleotides: TGTGCCAGCAGTCCCGGACTTCCCTCCTCTCACAATGAGCAGTTCTTC. It is translated as CASSPGLPSSHNEQFF.

The chain carries TRBV2 and TRBJ2-7; D call uncertain. This CDR3 has 15 amino acids. The V and J ends lost 4 bases and 3 bases respectively, with 16 bases between them. Germline V gene data show CDR1 as SNHLY and CDR2 as FYNNEI. The CDR3 sequence is CASSGDVSRYYEQYF. The CDR3 DNA reads as TGTGCCAGCAGTGGAGATGTTTCGAGATACTACGAGCAGTACTTC.

As concerns this clonotype: Being one base from a much bigger clone, this may be a read error. V and J are TRBV29-1 and TRBJ2-3; 8 nucleotides agree with TRBD2. Germline CDR1 is SQVTM and CDR2 is ANQGSEA. The length of the CDR3 is 12 residues. CDR3 nucleotide sequence: TGCAGAGCAGGACTAGCAACTGATACGCAGTATTTT. Translated: CRAGLATDTQYF.

The chain has TRBV2 and TRBJ2-4; TRBD1 is a possible D gene (6 bases). The CDR3 spans 13 residues. Germline lookup yields CDR1 SNHLY and CDR2 FYNNEI. With 7 bases removed from V and 8 bases from J, the gap between germline ends came to 15 bases. For the CDR3, the DNA is TGTGCCAGCACCCAGGGGACAAGGGACATTCAGTACTTC. Translating it yields CASTQGTRDIQYF.

In this sample, this clonotype turned up once. The rearrangement links TRBV20-1 to TRBJ2-1, with 9 bases that match TRBD2. CDR1 is DFQATT, CDR2 SNEGSKA, per germline (reference sequence). The CDR3 covers 19 residues. V dropped 7 bases and J dropped 9; count of bases not matched to a gene: 28. The CDR3 spells CSVTPPLPLAGERNGEQFF. DNA for the CDR3: TGCAGTGTCACCCCTCCCCTACCCTTAGCGGGAGAACGAAATGGTGAGCAGTTCTTC.

This clonotype turned up a few times. The chain employs TRBV3-1 and TRBJ1-5, with D unclear. Germline V CDR1 and CDR2: LGHDT, YNNKEL (reference sequence). V was trimmed by 4 bases and J by 5 bases, leaving 9 bases between them. The CDR3 is 13 amino acids. The CDR3 here is CASSLGKDQPQHF. The CDR3, as DNA: TGTGCCAGCAGCCTGGGGAAAGATCAGCCCCAGCATTTT.

This clonotype was seen only a few times. The chain employs TRBV20-1 and TRBJ2-3, with a tentative D call TRBD2 (5 bases). The CDR3 contains 15 residues. Germline CDR1 is DFQATT and CDR2 is SNEGSKA (reference sequence). With 0 bases removed from V and 1 base from J, the gap between germline ends came to 11 bases. CDR3 sequence reads: CSARDEGAGTDTQYF. In DNA form, the CDR3 reads TGCAGTGCTAGAGACGAGGGAGCGGGCACAGATACGCAGTATTTT.

The chain is built from TRBV29-1 and TRBJ2-5, with a tentative D call TRBD1 (6 bases). The CDR3 extends over 11 amino acids. The ends were cut back, 5 bases at V and 5 bases at J, with 9 bases in the middle. Germline CDR1 SQVTM, CDR2 ANQGSEA. The CDR3 here is CSVHRDETQYF. The DNA for the CDR3 is TGCAGCGTTCACAGGGACGAGACCCAGTACTTC.

The chain uses TRBV10-3 and TRBJ1-1; D is ambiguous. CDR3 size: 12 residues. Germline CDR1 reads ENHRY; CDR2 reads SYGVKD. Between the trimmed V and J ends, which lost 11 bases and 5 bases, there was a span of 15 bases. The CDR3, as DNA: TGTGCCGCGCGCGGGAGGGAAACTGAAGCTTTCTTT. Protein sequence: CAARGRETEAFF.

This clonotype was seen at least ten times. This may be a read error, as it is one base from a much larger clone. This chain uses TRBV29-1 with TRBJ2-1; perhaps D is TRBD1 or TRBD2 (5 bases each). The CDR3 is made up of 16 amino acids. Looked up from germline, CDR1 is SQVTM and CDR2 is ANQGSEA. The V end was cut by 0 bases, the J end by 9 bases, with 21 bases between. The CDR3: CSVEDRGDSSQGEQFF. In nucleotides, the CDR3 is TGCAGCGTTGAAGACCGGGGCGATTCGAGCCAGGGTGAGCAGTTCTTC.

The chain carries TRBV14 and TRBJ2-7; TRBD2 matches at 7 bases. Per the germline V gene, CDR1 is SGHDN and CDR2 is FVKESK. Trimming took 1 base from V and 4 from J; bases not matched to a gene: 7. The CDR3 is made up of 15 amino acids. The CDR3, as DNA: TGTGCCAGCAGCCAAGGGCGGGAGCTTCTTTACGAGCAGTACTTC. Its translation: CASSQGRELLYEQYF.

V gene TRBV20-1 combines with J gene TRBJ2-1, with TRBD1 identical over 7 bases. Germline lookup yields CDR1 DFQATT and CDR2 SNEGSKA (reference sequence). V shed 0 bases, J shed 0 bases, and the junction held 5 bases outside the gene matches. CDR3 size: 16 residues. The CDR3 coding sequence is TGCAGTGCTAGAGAAGGGGGCAGTCTCTCCTACAATGAGCAGTTCTTC. This gives the protein CSAREGGSLSYNEQFF.

In its sample, this clonotype was seen once. The chain has TRBV7-2 and TRBJ2-3; D gene ambiguous. This CDR3 is 13 amino acids long. The V gene lost 0 bases and the J gene lost 6 bases, with 7 bases spanning the gap. Germline CDR1 and CDR2: SGHTA and FQGNSA. CDR3 sequence: CASSLAPKDTQYF. The DNA of the CDR3 is TGTGCCAGCAGCTTAGCCCCTAAGGATACGCAGTATTTT.

V and J are TRBV12-3 or TRBV12-4 and TRBJ2-2; D not resolved. CDR3 size: 16 residues. The V gene lost 1 base and the J gene lost 4 bases, with 13 bases spanning the gap. This CDR3 is CASSLEQLETTGELFF. As DNA, the CDR3 is TGTGCCAGCAGTTTAGAGCAGCTTGAGACCACCGGGGAGCTGTTTTTT.

To note about this clonotype: A much larger clone lies one base from this, so it may be a read error. The chain couples TRBV20-1 to TRBJ2-3; unclear D gene. This CDR3 is built from 14 residues. CDR1 is DFQATT and CDR2 is SNEGSKA in the germline V gene (reference sequence). The CDR3 protein is CSAGDILGTDTQYF. The CDR3 nucleotides are TGCAGTGCTGGAGATATTCTTGGAACAGATACGCAGTATTTT.

This clonotype has only a few counts. The chain employs TRBV28 and TRBJ2-1; D unresolved. Germline V CDR1 and CDR2: MDHEN, SYDVKM. The CDR3 totals 12 residues. V gave up 7 bases and J gave up 6 bases, with 10 bases separating them. In nucleotides, the CDR3 is TGTGCCAGCATAGGAGATCGCAATGAGCAGTTCTTC. This gives the protein CASIGDRNEQFF.

The rearrangement joins TRBV24-1 to TRBJ2-3; D is unresolved. V lost 5 bases and J 6 bases, leaving 20 bases between the germline ends. This CDR3 region has 16 residues. Germline V gives CDR1 KGHDR, CDR2 SFDVKD. The CDR3 DNA reads as TGTGCCACCAGTGCTGCGGCAGCACCCTCTTCGGATACGCAGTATTTT. The encoded protein is CATSAAAAPSSDTQYF.

This clonotype occurred a few times. The chain combines TRBV5-1 with TRBJ2-7; D is possibly TRBD2 (7 bases). CDR3 length: 16 amino acids. Germline-derived CDR1 and CDR2 are SGHRS and YFSETQ. V was trimmed by 0 bases and J by 3 bases, leaving 16 bases between them. The CDR3: CASSLGGGKQNYEQYF. The CDR3 DNA follows: TGCGCCAGCAGCTTGGGCGGGGGCAAGCAGAACTACGAGCAGTACTTC. Filled out from reference TRBV5-1 and TRBJ2-7, the complete variable domain reads KAGVTQTPRYLIKTRGQQVTLSCSPISGHRSVSWYQQTPGQGLQFLFEYFSETQRNKGNFPGRFSGRQFSNSRSEMNVSTLELGDSALYLCASSLGGGKQNYEQYFGPGTRLTVT.